This TCR beta chain is from a study of beta chain features in type 1 diabetes. Notes on the study in general: The study found moderately but significantly shorter TCRB CDR3s in all four CD4+ subsets of Type 1 diabetes patients.

Expressed TCRB transcripts were sequenced because the isolated RNA had all been reverse transcribed beforehand. Reads from naive, central memory and regulatory T cell samples averaged roughly 3.6 million. Clones were sequenced by immunoSEQ multiplex PCR, and TCRdb holds only the in-frame ones, with some missing. The table lists under 200,000 clones, around 8% of them singletons. Turning to this clone: Its antigen is as yet unknown.

The CDR3 is made up of 17 amino acids. V dropped 6 bases and J dropped 1; count of bases not matched to a gene: 12. Germline V gives CDR1 SGHTS, CDR2 YDEGEE. The clonotype was recovered from a man aged 18 to 29 in good health. This chain links TRBV5-8 with TRBJ1-5; 8 bases fit TRBD1. The specimen sequenced was central memory CD4+ T cells from blood. The CDR3 here is CASTPTGASTSNQPQHF. In nucleotides, the CDR3 is TGTGCCAGCACCCCGACAGGGGCCTCTACCAGCAATCAGCCCCAGCATTTT.